This T cell receptor (beta chain) appears in the sequencing data of a study of OX40 agonist ivuxolimab in advanced cancers. The study, taken as a whole, reports: In a subset of nonresponders, normalized T-cell clonal expansion was also low.

The assay was immunoSEQ multiplex PCR, and TCRdb's table has in-frame clones only and misses some. The data show over 65,000 clones, roughly 80% seen once. Comment on this clone: Its antigen is unknown.

The sequence was collected from an adult with an advanced solid tumor such as melanoma, head and neck, liver or kidney cancer. Material: CD4+ or CD8+ T cells sorted from blood, obtained in a trial of the OX40 agonist ivuxolimab.

DNA of the CDR3: TGTGCCAGCACCGGGACACCTGGGGCCAACGTCCTGACTTTC. Its translation is CASTGTPGANVLTF. The chain recombines TRBV6-1 with TRBJ2-6; D possibly corresponds to TRBD1 (6 bases). Trimming removed 7 bases at V and 2 bases at J, with 9 bases between. CDR1 is MNHNS, CDR2 SASEGT, per germline. The CDR3 sequence is 14 residues long.